Included here is one T cell receptor (beta chain) sequence, with context. Its antigen is unknown. The table came from immunoSEQ multiplex PCR; TCRdb's copy has only in-frame clones and leaves some out. The sample lists about 110,000 clones, approximately 90% seen once, with around 8.6% in the top ten. This sample is part of a study of T cell responses to AZD1222 COVID-19 vaccine. Points from the study as a whole: Reportedly, close to half of spike-specific TCRs are directed against unmutated variant regions.

The CDR3 spans 11 residues. The germline gives CDR1 DFQATT, CDR2 SNEGSKA (reference sequence). The germline V and J ends were trimmed by 5 bases and 8 bases, with 11 bases remaining between them. The sample consisted of peripheral blood, taken 28 days after the second AZD1222 dose. The chain joins TRBV20-1 to TRBJ2-3; D is unclear. The sequence was obtained from an adult who received the AZD1222 COVID-19 vaccine. CDR3 amino acids: CSAPDLGTQYF. The CDR3, as DNA: TGCAGTGCTCCCGACCTAGGTACGCAGTATTTT.